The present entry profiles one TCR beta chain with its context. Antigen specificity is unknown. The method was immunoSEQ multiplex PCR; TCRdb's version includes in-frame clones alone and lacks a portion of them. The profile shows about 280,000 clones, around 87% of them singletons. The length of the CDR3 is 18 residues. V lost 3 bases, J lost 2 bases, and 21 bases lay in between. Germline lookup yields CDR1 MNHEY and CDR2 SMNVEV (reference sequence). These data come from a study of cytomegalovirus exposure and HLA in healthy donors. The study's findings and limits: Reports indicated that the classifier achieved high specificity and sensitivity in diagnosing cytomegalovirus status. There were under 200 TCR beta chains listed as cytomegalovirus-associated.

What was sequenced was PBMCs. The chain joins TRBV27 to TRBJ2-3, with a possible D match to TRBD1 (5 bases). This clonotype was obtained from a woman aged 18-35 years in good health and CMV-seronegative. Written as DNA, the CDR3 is TGTGCCAGCAGTTTTAGCCAGGGCTCCACTATCCTCACAGATACGCAGTATTTT. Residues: CASSFSQGSTILTDTQYF.